This entry describes one TCR beta chain. Its specificity is unknown. From the roughly 110-subject validation cohort, which was separate from the roughly 670-subject first cohort, the donors were drawn. This record belongs to a study of cytomegalovirus exposure and HLA in healthy donors. Notes on the study in general: The classifier reportedly diagnosed cytomegalovirus status with high specificity and sensitivity.

The repertoire was sequenced with immunoSEQ multiplex PCR; TCRdb's copy has only in-frame clones and lacks some. The table has 300,000 to 350,000 clones, approximately 86% seen once. Deletions cut 1 base from V and 9 bases from J, with 7 bases between. The CDR3 is 13 residues long. Germline V CDR1 and CDR2: SNHLY, FYNNEI. The gene calls are TRBV2 and TRBJ1-6; D call uncertain. This receptor was obtained from a man younger than 40 in good health and CMV-seronegative. Input material: PBMCs. The CDR3 sequence is CASSEGAFSPLHF. The CDR3 DNA sequence: TGTGCCAGCAGTGAAGGGGCGTTTTCACCCCTCCACTTT. Using reference TRBV2 and TRBJ1-6 for the parts outside the CDR3, the full variable domain is EPEVTQTPSHQVTQMGQEVILRCVPISNHLYFYWYRQILGQKVEFLVSFYNNEISEKSEIFDDQFSVERPDGSNFTLKIRSTKLEDSAMYFCASSEGAFSPLHFGNGTRLTVT.